Sequencing of this T cell receptor beta chain was carried out in a study of human T cells and chemical hapten exposure. General study results and limits: Expanded TCRs created a significantly greater count of big CDR3 similarity clusters than controls did.

Specified time point: pre-sensitization, week 0. Treatment indicated: therapeutic diphenylcyclopropenone sensitization with weekly scalp DPC. From whole blood left unfractionated, total RNA was extracted. CDR1 is DFQATT and CDR2 is SNEGSKA in the germline V gene (reference sequence). This CDR3 region has 15 residues. With V trimmed by 5 bases and J by 8 bases, 14 bases remained unmatched. TCRdb itself ran the RACE reads through MiXCR, one entry per CDR3 protein. The sample lists under 65,000 distinct CDR3 sequences; around a tenth were seen once. This clonotype was counted many times. Antigen unknown. This receptor was taken from a woman aged 40 to 50 with alopecia areata. Some clones in this sample may be carry-over from other donors' samples. This chain links TRBV20-1 with TRBJ2-2, with TRBD1 identical over 7 bases. The specimen was whole blood, collected in connection with sensitization to the hapten diphenylcyclopropenone (DPC). The DNA for the CDR3 is TGCAGTGCTCCCATCCCTAAGGGGGCTAGAGGGGAGCTGTTTTTT. Encoded protein: CSAPIPKGARGELFF.